These T cell receptor beta chains were read from a single sample in a study of blood T cell repertoires in COVID-19. The table came from immunoSEQ multiplex PCR; TCRdb's copy has only in-frame clones and leaves some out. The repertoire holds under 400,000 clones, roughly 86% seen once, with under 11% in the top ten. The sequencing sample was made of peripheral blood. These receptors originate from a woman aged 25 to 39 with COVID-19, enrolled during active disease. CDR3s include the opening cysteine and the closing phenylalanine or tryptophan. Each record gives: D gene, V gene, clone size, CDR3 length, J gene, CDR3 protein, CDR3 DNA. The D gene is left open where the match is weak. Rows may omit the clone size; those that give it use once, few, many or a size class.

TRBD2,TRBV5-4,many,15,TRBJ2-2,CASSFGPAGSGELFF,TGTGCCAGCAGCTTCGGTCCAGCGGGATCCGGGGAGCTGTTTTTT
NA,TRBV7-3,NA,14,TRBJ2-1,CASSLQGYYNEQFF,TGTGCCAGCAGCTTACAGGGTTATTACAATGAGCAGTTCTTC
NA,TRBV27,NA,14,TRBJ2-5,CASSPAGGRETQYF,TGTGCCAGCAGTCCAGCAGGGGGGCGGGAGACCCAGTACTTC
TRBD1,TRBV5-1,NA,13,TRBJ1-1,CASSLQGTTEAFF,TGCGCCAGCAGCTTACAGGGGACCACTGAAGCTTTCTTT
TRBD1,TRBV28,NA,14,TRBJ1-1,CASRKQGRNTEAFF,TGTGCCAGCAGGAAACAGGGGAGGAACACTGAAGCTTTCTTT
NA,TRBV7-6,NA,13,TRBJ2-7,CASSLRGIGEQYF,TGTGCCAGCAGCTTAAGGGGTATAGGGGAGCAGTACTTC
NA,TRBV13,NA,14,TRBJ2-3,CASTLLSGTDTQYF,TGTGCCAGCACTCTACTAAGCGGAACAGATACGCAGTATTTT
TRBD1,TRBV3-1/TRBV3-2,NA,16,TRBJ1-6,CASSQGLGDRASPLHF,TGTGCCAGCAGCCAAGGTCTGGGGGACAGGGCCTCACCCCTCCACTTT
NA,TRBV7-8,NA,14,TRBJ2-3,CASSLEPVTDTQYF,TGTGCCAGCAGCTTAGAACCGGTAACAGATACGCAGTATTTT
TRBD1,TRBV13,NA,15,TRBJ2-7,CASSHRDRVPGEQYF,TGTGCCAGCAGCCACCGGGACAGGGTTCCCGGCGAGCAGTACTTC
NA,TRBV9,NA,14,TRBJ2-3,CASSVGTGTDTQYF,TGTGCCAGCAGCGTAGGTACGGGAACGGATACGCAGTATTTT
NA,TRBV10-2,NA,13,TRBJ2-7,CASSPTASYEQYF,TGCGCCAGCAGCCCGACAGCCTCCTACGAGCAGTACTTC
TRBD2,TRBV2,NA,15,TRBJ2-3,CASMREGPSTDTQYF,TGTGCCAGCATGAGGGAGGGCCCTAGCACAGATACGCAGTATTTT
NA,TRBV28,once,13,TRBJ2-5,CASSPFKIRTQYF,TGTGCCAGCAGTCCCTTTAAGATTAGGACCCAGTACTTC
TRBD1,TRBV24-1,NA,16,TRBJ2-1,CATSDPTGEYFNEQFF,TGTGCCACCAGTGACCCGACAGGGGAGTACTTCAATGAGCAGTTCTTC
NA,TRBV27,NA,15,TRBJ2-5,CASSPPGSVRETQYF,TGTGCCAGCAGTCCCCCGGGATCGGTAAGGGAGACCCAGTACTTC
NA,TRBV24-1,NA,13,TRBJ2-1,CATSELGTGEQFF,TGTGCCACCAGTGAGCTAGGAACTGGTGAGCAGTTCTTC
NA,TRBV9,NA,14,TRBJ2-5,CASSVGGTQETQYF,TGTGCCAGCAGCGTAGGAGGTACTCAAGAGACCCAGTACTTC
NA,TRBV7-2,NA,15,TRBJ2-2,CASSLAGGVPGELFF,TGTGCCAGCAGCTTAGCGGGAGGAGTACCCGGGGAGCTGTTTTTT
NA,TRBV28,once,13,TRBJ2-7,CASSFGRGYEQYF,TGTGCCAGCAGTTTCGGCAGGGGCTACGAGCAGTACTTC
NA,TRBV7-2,NA,13,TRBJ2-5,CASSLNRRETQYF,TGTGCCAGCAGCCTTAACCGGAGAGAGACCCAGTACTTC
TRBD1,TRBV5-6,NA,14,TRBJ2-1,CATTNRGVNNEQFF,TGTGCCACCACGAACAGGGGGGTTAACAATGAGCAGTTCTTC
NA,TRBV2,NA,17,TRBJ1-4,CASSESSDSLIREKLFF,TGTGCCAGCAGTGAAAGTTCCGACAGCCTAATACGAGAAAAACTGTTTTTT
TRBD1,TRBV18,few,15,TRBJ2-3,CASSSDRGSTDTQYF,TGTGCCAGCTCATCGGACAGGGGGAGTACAGATACGCAGTATTTT
NA,TRBV5-1,NA,14,TRBJ2-5,CASSQQGRGETQYF,TGCGCCAGCAGCCAGCAGGGGCGGGGGGAGACCCAGTACTTC
NA,TRBV10-2,NA,12,TRBJ1-1,CASSDPTGWAFF,TGCGCCAGCAGCGACCCAACAGGATGGGCTTTCTTT
TRBD1,TRBV24-1,NA,18,TRBJ2-6,CATSASTGGGSGANVLTF,TGTGCCACCAGTGCTTCGACAGGGGGCGGCTCTGGGGCCAACGTCCTGACTTTC
NA,TRBV28,NA,13,TRBJ1-1,CASSWTENTEAFF,TGTGCCAGCAGTTGGACAGAGAACACTGAAGCTTTCTTT
TRBD2,TRBV2,NA,15,TRBJ2-2,CASGKREGQGGELFF,TGTGCCAGCGGGAAGCGGGAGGGCCAAGGCGGGGAGCTGTTTTTT
NA,TRBV11-3,NA,12,TRBJ2-5,CASSLDRETQYF,TGTGCCAGCAGCTTAGATCGAGAGACCCAGTACTTC
TRBD2,TRBV7-8,NA,16,TRBJ2-2,CASRTLAGDLTGELFF,TGTGCCAGCAGAACACTAGCGGGAGACCTCACCGGGGAGCTGTTTTTT
TRBD2,TRBV7-2,NA,17,TRBJ2-1,CASSLGTSGSLYNEQFF,TGTGCCAGCAGCTTAGGGACTAGCGGGAGTTTATACAATGAGCAGTTCTTC
NA,TRBV2,NA,12,TRBJ2-1,CASRYSYNEQFF,TGTGCCAGCAGGTATTCGTACAATGAGCAGTTCTTC
TRBD1,TRBV11-2,NA,17,TRBJ2-3,CASRDPHRGRATDTQYF,TGTGCCAGCAGGGACCCTCACAGGGGGCGCGCCACAGATACGCAGTATTTT
NA,TRBV10-2,NA,14,TRBJ2-1,CASSYGATYNEQFF,TGCGCCAGCAGTTATGGGGCAACCTACAATGAGCAGTTCTTC
NA,TRBV4-2,NA,15,TRBJ2-7,CASSREEGRSSEQYF,TGTGCCAGCAGCCGAGAGGAGGGACGGAGCTCCGAGCAGTACTTC
TRBD1,TRBV5-1,NA,17,TRBJ2-3,CASSYSSGQARTDTQYF,TGCGCCAGCAGCTACTCTTCTGGACAGGCTCGGACAGATACGCAGTATTTT
TRBD2,TRBV18,NA,17,TRBJ2-7,CASPGDDSGSSSYEQYF,TGTGCCAGCCCTGGTGATGATAGCGGGAGTAGCTCCTACGAGCAGTACTTC
TRBD1,TRBV28,NA,14,TRBJ1-5,CASSWDRVDQPQHF,TGTGCCAGCAGTTGGGACAGGGTTGATCAGCCCCAGCATTTT
TRBD2,TRBV3-1/TRBV3-2,NA,16,TRBJ2-1,CASSHGGLAGADEQFF,TGTGCCAGCAGCCATGGAGGGCTAGCGGGAGCGGATGAGCAGTTCTTC